These 21 T cell receptor beta chains came from one sample sequenced in a study of T-cell reconstitution after alpha-beta-depleted transplantation in children. Preparation of the TCRbeta library involved a method that used unique molecular identifiers. TCRdb recomputed calls from the PCR reads with MiXCR, one row per CDR3 protein. The table has approximately 490,000 distinct CDR3 sequences, 12% seen once. This sample comprised PBMCs from the stem cell graft donor, obtained from the stem cell graft. Every receptor here comes from a human donor who donated a stem cell graft to a child with combined immunodeficiency.

V usage is TRBV7-3 and J usage is TRBJ1-3, with D possibly being TRBD1 (6 bases). Germline CDR1 and CDR2: SGHTA and FQGTGA. V was pared by 1 base and J by 7 bases, with 8 bases between. The CDR3 is 13 amino acids. The CDR3 DNA reads as TGTGCCAGCAGCTTAAGGCAGGGGAACACCATATATTTT. The encoded protein is CASSLRQGNTIYF.

Ten or more counts support this clonotype. The chain joins TRBV29-1 to TRBJ2-5; TRBD1 matches 8 bases. This CDR3 has 15 amino acids. V gave up 2 bases and J gave up 5 bases; unmatched junction bases: 10. Germline CDR1 is SQVTM and CDR2 is ANQGSEA. The CDR3 DNA reads as TGCAGCGTTGAATTAGGGCAGGGGGCGACGGAGACCCAGTACTTC. It yields the protein CSVELGQGATETQYF.

J is TRBJ2-2 and V is TRBV9, with 10 bases aligning to TRBD2. The CDR3 is 19 amino acids. The ends lost 6 bases at V and 1 base at J; junction bases unmatched: 15. The germline V gene encodes CDR1 SGDLS and CDR2 YYNGEE. CDR3 residues: CASTSAGLAGVGNTGELFF. In DNA, the CDR3 is TGTGCCAGCACCTCCGCCGGGCTAGCGGGGGTTGGGAACACCGGGGAGCTGTTTTTT.

The rearrangement uses TRBV21-1 and TRBJ2-1; TRBD2 is the table's D call and was not checked against the DNA. TRBV21-1 is reported as a pseudogene. The CDR3 contains 16 residues. The CDR3 DNA reads as TGTGCCAGCAGCAATAAAGCGGGAGGGCCGAAGAATGAGCAGTTCTTC. Amino acids: CASSNKAGGPKNEQFF.

This clonotype was picked up a small number of times. The chain combines TRBV12-3 or TRBV12-4 with TRBJ1-1, with TRBD1 as a possible D gene (6 bases). The CDR3 length is 14 residues. Trimming removed 8 bases from V and 0 bases from J, with 13 bases in between. The CDR3 sequence: CASRQAEMNTEAFF. CDR3 nucleotide sequence: TGTGCCAGCCGACAGGCGGAAATGAACACTGAAGCTTTCTTT.

The gene calls are TRBV12-3 or TRBV12-4 and TRBJ2-5; 11 bases match TRBD2. The CDR3 is 16 residues long. V gave up 6 bases and J gave up 4 bases; unmatched junction bases: 10. CDR3 nucleotides: TGTGCCAGCAGGACCCCACTAGCGGGAGTAACAGAGACCCAGTACTTC. This translates into CASRTPLAGVTETQYF.

The genes are TRBV27 and TRBJ2-3, with a weak D call TRBD2 (5 bases). The CDR3 is 13 amino acids. Trimming took 2 bases from V and 5 from J, leaving 8 bases between them. The germline gives CDR1 MNHEY, CDR2 SMNVEV (reference sequence). CDR3 in DNA: TGTGCCAGCAGTTTAAACGGGGAAGATACGCAGTATTTT. Translation gives CASSLNGEDTQYF.

This clonotype has only a few counts. CDR3 nucleotides: TGCAGCGTTGTGGGAGGTAGAGGGGGAACGAATACGCAGTATTTT. Protein product: CSVVGGRGGTNTQYF. The chain links TRBV29-1 to TRBJ2-3; the D gene could be TRBD1 or TRBD2 (6 bases each). V was shortened by 4 bases and J by 7 bases, with 21 bases between the two germline ends. Germline V lookup: CDR1 SQVTM, CDR2 ANQGSEA. The CDR3 has 15 residues.

This clonotype was detected a few times. The chain combines TRBV3-1 with TRBJ2-6, with no clear D. V was shortened by 0 bases and J by 4 bases, with 10 bases between the two germline ends. Per the germline V gene, CDR1 is LGHDT and CDR2 is YNNKEL (reference sequence). The length of the CDR3 is 16 residues. The CDR3 nucleotides read TGTGCCAGCAGCCAAGATCATATAATCGGGGCCAACGTCCTGACTTTC. It codes for CASSQDHIIGANVLTF.

This clonotype was seen only a few times. The chain has TRBV27 and TRBJ2-3, with D perhaps matching TRBD2 (7 bases). The CDR3 covers 13 residues. Trimming cost V 8 bases and J 3 bases, with 12 bases left between them. The V gene's germline CDR1 is MNHEY and CDR2 SMNVEV (reference sequence). Here the CDR3 DNA reads TGTGCCAGCGCTCGGGGGGCAACAGATACGCAGTATTTT. Amino acid sequence: CASARGATDTQYF.

The CDR3 DNA sequence: TGTGCCAGCAGCCAAGGGAGGCCTAGCGGCTTACAAGAGACCCAGTACTTC. Encoded protein: CASSQGRPSGLQETQYF. The gene calls are TRBV4-2 and TRBJ2-5; 7 bases map to TRBD2. The ends lost 1 base at V and 2 bases at J; junction bases unmatched: 10. Germline lookup yields CDR1 LGHNA and CDR2 YNFKEQ. There are 17 residues in the CDR3.

The chain joins TRBV4-3 to TRBJ2-7, with 11 bases fitting TRBD2. CDR3 length: 18 amino acids. J gave up 2 bases and V 0 bases, and 9 bases lay outside the gene matches. The germline V gene has CDR1 LGHNA and CDR2 YSLEER. In DNA form, the CDR3 reads TGCGCCAGCAGCCAAGATCCCCCACTAGCGGGGGACCCCTACGAGCAGTACTTC. Protein: CASSQDPPLAGDPYEQYF.

This clonotype was observed a handful of times. This chain uses TRBV28 with TRBJ2-3; 9 nucleotides match TRBD2. Germline CDR1 is MDHEN and CDR2 is SYDVKM. The CDR3 loop spans 21 amino acids. The trim removed 5 bases at V and 3 bases at J, leaving 24 bases unmatched. CDR3 nucleotide sequence: TGTGCCAGCAGTCGCCAGGTGTATGGGTTAGCGGGAGCTCGTAGGACAGATACGCAGTATTTT. It specifies CASSRQVYGLAGARRTDTQYF.

The chain carries TRBV20-1 and TRBJ2-7; TRBD2 agrees at 10 bases. There are 13 residues in the CDR3. In germline, CDR1 is DFQATT, CDR2 SNEGSKA (reference sequence). With 3 bases clipped from V and 6 bases from J, the junction kept 5 bases outside the gene matches. CDR3 region: CSASLAGVSEQYF. In DNA, the CDR3 is TGCAGTGCTAGCCTAGCGGGAGTCTCCGAGCAGTACTTC.

The V call is TRBV12-3 or TRBV12-4, the J call TRBJ2-3; 7 bases align to TRBD1. The J segment lost 9 bases and the V segment lost 8 bases, leaving 5 bases of the junction unmatched. The length of the CDR3 is 11 residues. For the CDR3, the DNA is TGTGCCAGCGGTACAGGGGTGACGCAGTATTTT. Protein sequence: CASGTGVTQYF.

Only a few counts were recorded for this clonotype. The gene calls are TRBV5-1 and TRBJ1-6, with a possible D match to TRBD1 (5 bases). The CDR3 totals 13 residues. Germline assignment: CDR1 SGHRS and CDR2 YFSETQ. Trimming pared 3 bases from V and 11 bases from J, leaving 12 bases between. The CDR3 loop is CASSWADTPPLHF. CDR3 DNA: TGCGCCAGCAGCTGGGCGGACACTCCACCCCTCCACTTT. Full variable domain (remainder filled in from reference TRBV5-1 and TRBJ1-6): KAGVTQTPRYLIKTRGQQVTLSCSPISGHRSVSWYQQTPGQGLQFLFEYFSETQRNKGNFPGRFSGRQFSNSRSEMNVSTLELGDSALYLCASSWADTPPLHFGNGTRLTVT.

The V call is TRBV12-3 or TRBV12-4, the J call TRBJ2-3; no reliable D call. This CDR3 comprises 14 residues. V lost 3 bases and J 2 bases, leaving 9 bases between the germline ends. The chain's CDR3 is CASSFVWATDTQYF. CDR3 DNA sequence: TGTGCCAGCAGTTTTGTATGGGCCACAGATACGCAGTATTTT.

The chain joins TRBV7-3 to TRBJ2-2; D perhaps matches TRBD2 (6 bases). Germline-derived CDR1 and CDR2 are SGHTA and FQGTGA. V was cut by 3 bases and J by 4 bases, with 9 bases left in between. CDR3 length: 14 residues. This CDR3 is CASSLGLLTGELFF. CDR3 coding DNA: TGTGCCAGCAGCTTGGGACTCCTCACCGGGGAGCTGTTTTTT.

The sample holds many counts of this clonotype. The chain has TRBV27 and TRBJ2-1; TRBD2 is a possible D gene (5 bases). Germline V gene lookup returns CDR1 MNHEY and CDR2 SMNVEV (reference sequence). The length of the CDR3 is 13 residues. V lost 5 bases, J lost 10 bases, and 15 bases lay in between. CDR3 residues: CASSPPSPNEQFF. In DNA form, the CDR3 reads TGTGCCAGCAGTCCCCCTAGCCCGAACGAGCAGTTCTTC.

The chain joins TRBV30 to TRBJ1-1; the match to TRBD1 covers 7 bases. CDR3 size: 11 residues. Germline CDR1 reads GTSNPN; CDR2 reads SVGIG (reference sequence). Losses at the gene ends were 2 bases for V and 8 bases for J; bases not matched to a gene: 2. CDR3 bases: TGTGCCTGGAGTAGGGACAGCGAAGCTTTCTTT. Its translation is CAWSRDSEAFF.

In its sample, this clonotype is medium-sized. This chain joins TRBV29-1 and TRBJ2-1; possible D gene TRBD2, 5 bases. The CDR3 spans 11 residues. Germline loops: CDR1 SQVTM, CDR2 ANQGSEA. V shed 4 bases and J shed 5 bases, with 6 bases lying between them. The CDR3 sequence is CSVGADNEQFF. The CDR3 DNA sequence: TGCAGCGTTGGAGCGGACAATGAGCAGTTCTTC.